This entry describes one TCR beta chain. The CDR3 has 15 residues. CDR1 and CDR2 from the germline V gene are SEHNR and FQNEAQ (reference sequence). Trimming removed 0 bases at V and 6 bases at J, with 14 bases between. This entry belongs to a study of technical replicates of blood from a few donors. Libraries were prepared by immunoSEQ multiplex PCR; TCRdb keeps only in-frame clonotypes and omits some of them. Counted here are about 61,000 clones, 95% to 98% occurring once; the ten biggest clones make up over 0.15%. What was sequenced was T cells isolated from PBMCs. The rearrangement links TRBV7-9 to TRBJ1-2; tentatively, D is TRBD1 (6 bases). The receptor's source is a human donor in good health. CDR3 DNA: TGTGCCAGCAGCTTAGCCCGGCGGGGGCTGGATGGCTACACCTTC. Protein: CASSLARRGLDGYTF.